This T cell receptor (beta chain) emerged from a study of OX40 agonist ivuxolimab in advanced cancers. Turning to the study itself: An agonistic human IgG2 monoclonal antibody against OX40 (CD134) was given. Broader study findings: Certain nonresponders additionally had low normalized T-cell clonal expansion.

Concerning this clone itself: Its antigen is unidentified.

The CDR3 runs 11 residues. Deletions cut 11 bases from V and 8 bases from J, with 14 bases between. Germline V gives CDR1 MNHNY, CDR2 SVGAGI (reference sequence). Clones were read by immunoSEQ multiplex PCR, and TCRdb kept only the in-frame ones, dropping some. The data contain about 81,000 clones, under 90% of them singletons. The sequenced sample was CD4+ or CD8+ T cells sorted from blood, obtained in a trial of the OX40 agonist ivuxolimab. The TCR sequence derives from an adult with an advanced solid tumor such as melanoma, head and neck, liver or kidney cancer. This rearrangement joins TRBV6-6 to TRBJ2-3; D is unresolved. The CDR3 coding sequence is TGTGCCGTGCTGGGCAGCCTTACGCAGTATTTT. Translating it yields CAVLGSLTQYF.